This TCR beta chain was profiled in a study of lung T cells in sarcoidosis with Löfgren's syndrome. The study, taken as a whole, reports: Multiple Löfgren's syndrome patients reportedly shared TRAV12-1 and TRBV2 CDR3 motifs, suggesting public CD4+ TCRs. These T cells possibly recognize a putative, unidentified sarcoidosis-associated antigen. TRAV12-1 preferentially paired with TRBV2, with homologous CDR3s. Versus controls, Löfgren's syndrome patients reportedly showed TRAV12-1 and TRBV2 as most expanded.

The V gene lost 7 bases and the J gene lost 1 base, with 10 bases spanning the gap. The CDR3 spans 13 residues. Germline loops: CDR1 LNHDA, CDR2 SQIVND (reference sequence). In TCRdb, the reads were re-called with MiXCR into one record per CDR3 protein. The table lists around 9,600 distinct CDR3 sequences, just under 20% of them singletons, with approximately 7% in the top ten. This clonotype has at least ten counts. Its antigen is still unknown. Sequencing used CD4+ T cells from bronchoalveolar lavage. This receptor was taken from a human donor with sarcoidosis (Löfgren's syndrome or another form), or a control subject (not recorded which). V gene TRBV19 combines with J gene TRBJ1-1, with no clear D. CDR3 sequence reads: CASNKGPNTEAFF. CDR3 in DNA: TGTGCCAGTAATAAGGGTCCGAACACTGAAGCTTTCTTT.